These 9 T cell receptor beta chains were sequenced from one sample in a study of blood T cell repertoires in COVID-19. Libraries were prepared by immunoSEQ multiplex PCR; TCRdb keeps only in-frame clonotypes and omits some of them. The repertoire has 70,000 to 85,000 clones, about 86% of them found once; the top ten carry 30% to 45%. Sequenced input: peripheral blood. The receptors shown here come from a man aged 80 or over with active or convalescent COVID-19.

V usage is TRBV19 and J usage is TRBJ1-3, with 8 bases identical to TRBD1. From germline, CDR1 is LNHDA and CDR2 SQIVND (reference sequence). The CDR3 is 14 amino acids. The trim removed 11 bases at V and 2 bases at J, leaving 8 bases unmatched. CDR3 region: CASDRAGAGNTIYF. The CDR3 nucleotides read TGTGCCTCGGACAGGGCGGGGGCTGGAAACACCATATATTTT.

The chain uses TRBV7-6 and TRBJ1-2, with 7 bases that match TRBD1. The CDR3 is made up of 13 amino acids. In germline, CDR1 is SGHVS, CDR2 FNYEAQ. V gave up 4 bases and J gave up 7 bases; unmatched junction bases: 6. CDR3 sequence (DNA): TGTGCCAGCAGCTCAGACAGGGTTCTTGGCTACACCTTC. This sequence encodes CASSSDRVLGYTF.

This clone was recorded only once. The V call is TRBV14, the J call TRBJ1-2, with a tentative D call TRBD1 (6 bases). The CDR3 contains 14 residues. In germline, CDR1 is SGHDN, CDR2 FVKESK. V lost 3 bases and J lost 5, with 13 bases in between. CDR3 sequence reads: CASSQGRQEYGYTF. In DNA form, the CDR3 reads TGTGCCAGCAGCCAGGGTCGACAGGAGTATGGCTACACCTTC. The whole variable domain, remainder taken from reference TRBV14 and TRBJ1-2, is EAGVTQFPSHSVIEKGQTVTLRCDPISGHDNLYWYRRVMGKEIKFLLHFVKESKQDESGMPNNRFLAERTGGTYSTLKVQPAELEDSGVYFCASSQGRQEYGYTFGSGTRLTVV.

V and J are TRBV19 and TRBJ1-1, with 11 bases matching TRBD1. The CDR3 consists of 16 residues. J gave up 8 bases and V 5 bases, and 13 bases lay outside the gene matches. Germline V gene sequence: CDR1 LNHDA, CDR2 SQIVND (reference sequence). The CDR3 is CASSGGQGASPGEAFF. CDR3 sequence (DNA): TGTGCCAGTAGTGGCGGACAGGGGGCTTCTCCGGGAGAAGCTTTCTTT.

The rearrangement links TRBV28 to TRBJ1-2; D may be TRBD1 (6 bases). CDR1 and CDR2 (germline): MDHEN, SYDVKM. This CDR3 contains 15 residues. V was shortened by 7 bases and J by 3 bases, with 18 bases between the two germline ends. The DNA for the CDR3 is TGTGCCAGCACCCTGGGGGGGGGCGCTGACTATGGCTACACCTTC. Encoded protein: CASTLGGGADYGYTF.

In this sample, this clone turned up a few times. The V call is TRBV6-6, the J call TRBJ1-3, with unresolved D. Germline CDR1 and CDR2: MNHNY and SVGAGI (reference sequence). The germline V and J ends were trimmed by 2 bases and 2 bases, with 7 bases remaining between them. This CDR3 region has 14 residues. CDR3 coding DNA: TGTGCCAGCAGTTACGGTACAACTGGAAACACCATATATTTT. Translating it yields CASSYGTTGNTIYF.

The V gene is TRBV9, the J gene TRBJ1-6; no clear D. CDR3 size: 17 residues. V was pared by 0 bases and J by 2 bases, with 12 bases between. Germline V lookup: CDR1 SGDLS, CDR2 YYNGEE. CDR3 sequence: CASSVGVPGAYNSPLHF. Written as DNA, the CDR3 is TGTGCCAGCAGCGTAGGGGTACCCGGGGCCTATAATTCACCCCTCCACTTT. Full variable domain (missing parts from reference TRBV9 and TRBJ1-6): DSGVTQTPKHLITATGQRVTLRCSPRSGDLSVYWYQQSLDQGLQFLIQYYNGEERAKGNILERFSAQQFPDLHSELNLSSLELGDSALYFCASSVGVPGAYNSPLHFGNGTRLTVT.

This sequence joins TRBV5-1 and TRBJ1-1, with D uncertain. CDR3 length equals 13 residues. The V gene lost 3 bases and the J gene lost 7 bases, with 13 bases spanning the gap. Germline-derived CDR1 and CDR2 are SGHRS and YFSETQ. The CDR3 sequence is CASSSRPEGEAFF. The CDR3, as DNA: TGCGCCAGCAGCTCGAGACCGGAGGGTGAAGCTTTCTTT.

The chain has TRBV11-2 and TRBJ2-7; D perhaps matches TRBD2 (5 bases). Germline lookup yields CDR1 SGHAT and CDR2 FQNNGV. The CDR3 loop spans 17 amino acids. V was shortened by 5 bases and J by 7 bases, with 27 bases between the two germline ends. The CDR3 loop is CASSQHGVGPLEGEQYF. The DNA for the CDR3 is TGTGCCAGCAGCCAACACGGGGTCGGTCCACTAGAGGGTGAGCAGTACTTC.